The 30 T cell receptor beta chains below come from one sample, sequenced in a study of T cells in Graves' hyperthyroidism and ophthalmopathy. TCR beta CDR3 sequences were amplified from RNA transcripts. The TCR CDR3 was amplified in a first-round RT-PCR using the HTBI primer set. TCRdb passed the multiplex PCR reads through MiXCR, listing each CDR3 protein once. There are 500,000 to 650,000 distinct CDR3 sequences in the sample; roughly 15% occur only once, and around 17% lies in the top ten. The sequenced sample was blood. These receptors originate from a woman aged 18-29 years with Graves' ophthalmopathy.

The chain links TRBV7-9 to TRBJ1-1; 8 bases agree with TRBD1. Germline CDR1 is SEHNR and CDR2 is FQNEAQ (reference sequence). V gave up 5 bases and J gave up 7 bases; unmatched junction bases: 18. This CDR3 region has 17 residues. CDR3 residues: CASSPPAGGGLAGEAFF. CDR3 sequence (DNA): TGTGCCAGCAGCCCCCCGGCAGGGGGCGGTTTAGCGGGTGAAGCTTTCTTT.

This clonotype was recorded many times. The chain has TRBV6-1 and TRBJ2-3; 9 bases agree with TRBD2. J lost 2 bases, V lost 6 bases, and 6 bases had no gene match. The CDR3 runs to 15 residues. Germline-derived CDR1 and CDR2 are MNHNS and SASEGT. CDR3 amino acids: CASSQSGGFTDTQYF. In nucleotides, the CDR3 is TGTGCCAGCAGCCAGAGCGGGGGGTTCACAGATACGCAGTATTTT.

The V and J genes are TRBV7-2 and TRBJ2-7; the D gene is possibly TRBD1 (7 bases). The CDR3 has 17 amino acids. V was cut by 3 bases and J by 3 bases, with 21 bases left in between. CDR1 is SGHTA and CDR2 is FQGNSA in the germline V gene. The CDR3, as DNA: TGTGCCAGCAGCTTGTCGCTAGGGGCAGGGGGGTTCTACGAGCAGTACTTC. Its protein is CASSLSLGAGGFYEQYF.

The chain uses TRBV4-3 and TRBJ2-7; 12 bases are shared with TRBD2. J lost 6 bases, V lost 1 base, and 10 bases had no gene match. Looked up from germline, CDR1 is LGHNA and CDR2 is YSLEER. The CDR3 sequence is 17 residues long. The CDR3 sequence: CASSQGFGTSGRGEQYF. The DNA of the CDR3 is TGCGCCAGCAGCCAAGGCTTCGGGACTAGCGGGCGGGGCGAGCAGTACTTC.

Comment on this clonotype: At one end, the junction sequence differs from germline, possibly due to a read error. The V call is TRBV7-9, the J call TRBJ1-1; TRBD1 might be the D (5 bases). Germline loops: CDR1 SEHNR, CDR2 FQNEAQ (reference sequence). This CDR3 comprises 13 residues. Written as DNA, the CDR3 is TGTGCCCGCAGCCCAGCGACAGTTTCTGAAGCTTTCTTT. Its translation: CARSPATVSEAFF.

This chain connects TRBV19 to TRBJ2-7; D is uncertain. This CDR3 has 13 amino acids. V was cut by 4 bases and J by 3 bases, with 10 bases left in between. Germline V gene sequence: CDR1 LNHDA, CDR2 SQIVND (reference sequence). Here the CDR3 reads CASSTDRVYEQYF. The CDR3, as DNA: TGTGCCAGTAGTACGGACCGTGTCTACGAGCAGTACTTC.

This clonotype was counted at least ten times. The genes are TRBV7-9 and TRBJ2-3; the D is unclear. Germline CDR1 SEHNR, CDR2 FQNEAQ (reference sequence). The CDR3 has 13 amino acids. V dropped 8 bases and J dropped 2 bases, with 11 bases sitting between them. The CDR3 coding sequence is TGTGCCAGCTCAGCTGGGAACACAGATACGCAGTATTTT. It specifies CASSAGNTDTQYF.

This clonotype was counted a few times. This rearrangement joins TRBV7-9 to TRBJ1-1; D is unresolved. Looked up from germline, CDR1 is SEHNR and CDR2 is FQNEAQ (reference sequence). The V end was cut by 4 bases, the J end by 2 bases, with 11 bases between. The CDR3 has 14 residues. The CDR3 protein is CASSSKTGNTEAFF. DNA of the CDR3: TGTGCCAGCAGCTCGAAGACGGGAAACACTGAAGCTTTCTTT.

The J gene is TRBJ2-1, the V gene TRBV7-8; D is uncertain. The CDR3 sequence is 13 residues long. Per germline, CDR1 SGHVS and CDR2 FQNEAQ. CDR3 sequence reads: CASVSSSYNEQFF. CDR3 nucleotide sequence: TGTGCTTCGGTGAGTAGCTCCTACAATGAGCAGTTCTTC.

The chain is built from TRBV7-2 and TRBJ1-6; D not resolved. CDR1 and CDR2 from the germline V gene are SGHTA and FQGNSA. V lost 5 bases, J lost 10 bases, and 18 bases lay in between. The CDR3 extends over 15 amino acids. CDR3 sequence: CASSREGGLGSPLHF. The CDR3 coding sequence is TGTGCCAGCAGCCGGGAGGGCGGCTTGGGCTCACCCCTCCACTTT.

The rearrangement links TRBV20-1 to TRBJ2-1; 12 positions agree with TRBD2. CDR1 is DFQATT, CDR2 SNEGSKA, per germline (reference sequence). With V trimmed by 2 bases and J by 10 bases, 9 bases remained unmatched. This CDR3 comprises 15 residues. The CDR3 sequence: CSARPSPTSGREQFF. CDR3 nucleotide sequence: TGCAGTGCTAGACCTTCTCCTACTAGCGGGAGGGAGCAGTTCTTC.

This clonotype was recorded a few times. This chain links TRBV30 with TRBJ1-3; D uncertain. From germline, CDR1 is GTSNPN and CDR2 SVGIG (reference sequence). The length of the CDR3 is 17 residues. Trimming pared 3 bases from V and 4 bases from J, leaving 22 bases between. The CDR3 DNA reads as TGTGCCTGGAGCCCAAGGGAGGAGCTTTCGTCAGGAAACACCATATATTTT. Protein sequence: CAWSPREELSSGNTIYF.

This clonotype was observed a few times. The chain is built from TRBV29-1 and TRBJ1-2, with D perhaps matching TRBD1 (5 bases). Per germline, CDR1 SQVTM and CDR2 ANQGSEA. V gave up 0 bases and J gave up 4 bases, with 9 bases separating them. This CDR3 has 13 residues. The CDR3 DNA reads TGCAGCGTTGAAGATCCAGGGTTCTATGGCTACACCTTC. It encodes CSVEDPGFYGYTF.

This CDR3 reads CASSLEPSGNTIYF. CDR3 nucleotides: TGCGCCAGCAGCTTGGAACCTTCTGGAAACACCATATATTTT. The genes are TRBV5-1 and TRBJ1-3; D gene uncertain. The V end lost 0 bases, the J end lost 1 base, and 5 bases lay between the germline ends. Per the germline V gene, CDR1 is SGHRS and CDR2 is YFSETQ. The CDR3 spans 14 residues.

The chain joins TRBV11-2 to TRBJ2-7, with TRBD2 identical over 10 bases. Trimming took 3 bases from V and 2 from J; bases not matched to a gene: 4. This CDR3 comprises 15 residues. The V gene's germline CDR1 is SGHAT and CDR2 FQNNGV. For the CDR3, the DNA is TGTGCCAGCAGCTTTAGAAGCGGGGGGGCCTACGAGCAGTACTTC. It specifies CASSFRSGGAYEQYF.

The sample holds a few counts of this clonotype. The chain joins TRBV5-4 to TRBJ1-2; TRBD1 matches at 9 bases. CDR3 length: 15 amino acids. The germline V gene has CDR1 SGHNT and CDR2 YYREEE (reference sequence). Losses at the gene ends were 4 bases for V and 8 bases for J; bases not matched to a gene: 12. The CDR3 protein is CASSPSPQGAPGYTF. CDR3 DNA: TGTGCCAGCAGCCCGTCTCCACAGGGGGCGCCCGGCTACACCTTC.

The V and J genes are TRBV7-9 and TRBJ2-1; a possible D gene is TRBD1 (6 bases). Per germline, CDR1 SEHNR and CDR2 FQNEAQ (reference sequence). The CDR3 is made up of 15 amino acids. V was cut by 0 bases and J by 4 bases, with 10 bases left in between. The CDR3 DNA reads TGTGCCAGCAGCTTAGCGGGGGCACTATACAATGAGCAGTTCTTC. As protein: CASSLAGALYNEQFF.

This clonotype was recorded at least ten times. The chain has TRBV12-3 or TRBV12-4 and TRBJ2-3; TRBD2 aligns across 8 bases. J gave up 4 bases and V 6 bases, and 12 bases lay outside the gene matches. The CDR3 is 16 amino acids. The CDR3 DNA follows: TGTGCCAGCAGCCAACCGCCGGGACTAGTAGCAGATACGCAGTATTTT. Translating gives CASSQPPGLVADTQYF.

This clonotype is a singleton in its sample. The gene calls are TRBV4-1 and TRBJ2-3; D may be TRBD1 (5 bases). Germline CDR1 reads MGHRA; CDR2 reads YSYEKL. This CDR3 contains 14 residues. Trimming removed 4 bases from V and 2 bases from J, with 10 bases in between. CDR3 residues: CASSLQTVTDTQYF. The CDR3 coding sequence is TGCGCCAGCAGCCTTCAGACAGTCACAGATACGCAGTATTTT.

This clonotype showed up just a few times. J is TRBJ1-6 and V is TRBV6-1; D is unresolved. V was clipped by 1 base and J by 7 bases, with 14 bases between them. Looked up from germline, CDR1 is MNHNS and CDR2 is SASEGT. This CDR3 has 16 residues. CDR3 sequence reads: CASSEEAALSNSPLHF. CDR3 sequence (DNA): TGTGCCAGCAGTGAAGAGGCAGCTCTATCGAATTCACCCCTCCACTTT.

This clonotype was detected a few times. V gene TRBV9 combines with J gene TRBJ2-3, with D possibly TRBD2 on 6 matching bases. The CDR3 sequence is 16 residues long. Germline CDR1 and CDR2: SGDLS and YYNGEE. V lost 1 base to trimming and J lost 3 bases, with 15 bases between them. The CDR3 DNA reads as TGTGCCAGCAGCGTATCCGGGATCGGGGGAACAGATACGCAGTATTTT. Translation: CASSVSGIGGTDTQYF. Together with reference TRBV9 and TRBJ2-3, the CDR3 gives the full variable domain: DSGVTQTPKHLITATGQRVTLRCSPRSGDLSVYWYQQSLDQGLQFLIQYYNGEERAKGNILERFSAQQFPDLHSELNLSSLELGDSALYFCASSVSGIGGTDTQYFGPGTRLTVL.

The gene calls are TRBV7-9 and TRBJ1-6; D is ambiguous. V was clipped by 5 bases and J by 5 bases, with 7 bases between them. The CDR3 covers 13 residues. Germline assignment: CDR1 SEHNR and CDR2 FQNEAQ (reference sequence). The CDR3 region has the DNA TGTGCCAGCAGCCACGGAAATAATTCACCCCTCCACTTT. Protein sequence: CASSHGNNSPLHF. Complete variable domain (other parts from reference TRBV7-9 and TRBJ1-6): DTGVSQNPRHKITKRGQNVTFRCDPISEHNRLYWYRQTLGQGPEFLTYFQNEAQLEKSRLLSDRFSAERPKGSFSTLEIQRTEQGDSAMYLCASSHGNNSPLHFGNGTRLTVT.

This clonotype was recorded a few times. The chain has TRBV11-2 and TRBJ1-2, with D possibly matching TRBD1 (6 bases). This CDR3 comprises 14 residues. CDR1 is SGHAT and CDR2 is FQNNGV in the germline V gene. V lost 5 bases to trimming and J lost 8 bases, with 18 bases between them. The CDR3 nucleotides are TGTGCCAGCAGCAAAAGGACAGATCTTTGGGGCTACACCTTC. This sequence encodes CASSKRTDLWGYTF.

There are many counts of this clonotype. The chain uses TRBV12-3 or TRBV12-4 and TRBJ2-2, with D perhaps being TRBD1 or TRBD2 (5 bases each). The germline V and J ends were trimmed by 7 bases and 1 base, with 13 bases remaining between them. This CDR3 contains 15 residues. CDR3 sequence reads: CASNTRDGNTGELFF. DNA of the CDR3: TGTGCCAGCAACACCCGGGACGGGAACACCGGGGAGCTGTTTTTT.

This clonotype was seen at least ten times. The chain is built from TRBV27 and TRBJ2-7; 14 nucleotides line up with TRBD2. The CDR3 has 17 amino acids. Germline assignment: CDR1 MNHEY and CDR2 SMNVEV (reference sequence). The trim removed 3 bases at V and 4 bases at J, leaving 8 bases unmatched. The CDR3, as DNA: TGTGCCAGCAGTTTCCGGACTAGCGGGGGGCGGGGATACGAGCAGTACTTC. Its protein is CASSFRTSGGRGYEQYF.

This clonotype was detected ten times or more. V usage is TRBV5-6 and J usage is TRBJ2-5; D gene unclear. The CDR3 runs to 14 residues. V shed 4 bases and J shed 5 bases, with 15 bases lying between them. CDR1 SGHDT and CDR2 YYEEEE come from the germline V gene. The CDR3 spells CASSPIAAGETQYF. The CDR3 nucleotides are TGTGCCAGCAGCCCAATTGCGGCTGGCGAGACCCAGTACTTC.

This clonotype showed up many times. The genes are TRBV2 and TRBJ2-5; 8 bases fit TRBD1. CDR1 is SNHLY, CDR2 FYNNEI, per germline. Losses at the gene ends were 7 bases for V and 5 bases for J; bases not matched to a gene: 6. The CDR3 runs 13 residues. The CDR3 is CASTDRGGETQYF. CDR3 DNA: TGTGCCAGCACTGACAGGGGTGGCGAGACCCAGTACTTC.

The V call is TRBV6-2 or TRBV6-3, the J call TRBJ1-3; D call uncertain. This CDR3 is 14 amino acids long. Germline loops: CDR1 MNHEY, CDR2 SVGEGT. The V and J ends lost 2 bases and 3 bases respectively, with 8 bases between them. Here the CDR3 reads CASSYVDGGNTIYF. CDR3 nucleotide sequence: TGTGCCAGCAGTTACGTGGACGGTGGAAACACCATATATTTT.

There are many counts of this clonotype. This rearrangement joins TRBV11-1 to TRBJ2-1; D unclear. The germline V and J ends were trimmed by 0 bases and 0 bases, with 9 bases remaining between them. CDR3 length: 16 residues. CDR1 is SGHAT and CDR2 is FQDESV in the germline V gene (reference sequence). The CDR3 nucleotides are TGTGCCAGCAGCTTAGCGAGAGGTTCCTCCTACAATGAGCAGTTCTTC. Its translation is CASSLARGSSYNEQFF. Using reference TRBV11-1 and TRBJ2-1 for the parts outside the CDR3, the full variable domain is EAEVAQSPRYKITEKSQAVAFWCDPISGHATLYWYRQILGQGPELLVQFQDESVVDDSQLPKDRFSAERLKGVDSTLKIQPAELGDSAMYLCASSLARGSSYNEQFFGPGTRLTVL.

Turning to this clonotype: No conserved phenylalanine or tryptophan ends this CDR3, so it is likely a read error. The gene calls are TRBV7-2 and TRBJ1-1; unclear D gene. Trimming took off 2 bases at V and 4 bases at J, with 8 bases between the two ends. Germline V CDR1 and CDR2: SGHTA, FQGNSA. This CDR3 comprises 13 residues. The CDR3 nucleotides read TGTGCCAGCAGCTTATCTGGCGGCACTGAAGCTTTCCTT. Its protein is CASSLSGGTEAFL.